This TCR beta chain comes out of a study of PD-1 blockade in classical Hodgkin lymphoma. About the study: Nivolumab dosed at 3 mg/kg went to patients intravenously every 2 weeks. Study findings and constraints: The study found complete responders had baseline diversity similar to newly diagnosed patients. In CD4+ cells, TCR diversity went up significantly by C4D1, but in CD8+ cells it did not.

All the patients suffered relapse after autologous stem cell transplantation, and brentuximab vedotin exposure differed. Trimming removed 4 bases at V and 2 bases at J, with 12 bases between. CDR3 length equals 15 residues. Germline CDR1 SGDLS, CDR2 YYNGEE. Generated by immunoSEQ multiplex PCR, the TCRdb table keeps only in-frame clones and is missing some. This sample has under 110,000 clones, with about 89% found just once. On this clone itself: Its target is not known.

This receptor was obtained from a human donor with classical Hodgkin lymphoma. V gene TRBV9 combines with J gene TRBJ2-2; D gene unclear. Material: peripheral blood mononuclear cells (PBMCs), obtained before the second cycle of nivolumab. The CDR3 nucleotides are TGTGCCAGCAGCACTTGGGGTGGCAACACCGGGGAGCTGTTTTTT. Its protein product is CASSTWGGNTGELFF.